This T cell receptor beta chain was found in a study of Graves' ophthalmopathy and Graves' hyperthyroidism. Amplification of the TCR beta CDR3 regions used RNA transcripts (as template). HTBI-primed first-round RT-PCR preceded second-round multiplex PCR. One entry per CDR3 protein results from TCRdb running MiXCR on the multiplex PCR reads. The table lists hundreds of thousands of distinct CDR3 sequences, 22% of them singletons. Germline V gene lookup returns CDR1 MGHRA and CDR2 YSYEKL. CDR3 size: 15 residues. The V gene lost 4 bases and the J gene lost 3 bases, with 13 bases spanning the gap. This clonotype was counted a few times.

The receptor was derived from a woman aged 18-29 years with stable Graves' hyperthyroidism. Some clones in this sample may be carry-over from other donors' samples. The V and J genes are TRBV4-1 and TRBJ1-3; weak D call: TRBD1 (5 bases). Sequencing input: peripheral blood. In DNA, the CDR3 is TGCGCCAGCAGCCCTCCGGGGGGGGATGGAAACACCATATATTTT. It codes for CASSPPGGDGNTIYF.